What follows are 3 T cell receptor beta chains derived from one specimen sequenced in a study of ipilimumab plus nivolumab after autologous stem cell transplantation. Data came from immunoSEQ multiplex PCR; TCRdb stores just in-frame clones and leaves some out. The table records tens of thousands of clones, about 83% of them present only once. Source: PBMCs, taken in a trial of ipilimumab plus nivolumab as post-transplant consolidation. The receptors were gathered from a male donor with diffuse large B-cell lymphoma.

V and J are TRBV7-2 and TRBJ1-1, with 9 bases aligning to TRBD1. The germline CDR1 and CDR2 sequences are SGHTA and FQGNSA. J was trimmed by 4 bases and V by 3 bases; bases with no gene match: 6. This CDR3 contains 15 residues. The CDR3 DNA reads TGTGCCAGCAGCTTTGCGGGACAGGGTTTCACTGAAGCTTTCTTT. Translating it yields CASSFAGQGFTEAFF.

The chain has TRBV4-3 and TRBJ2-7; tentatively, D is TRBD1 or TRBD2 (6 bases each). Trimming pared 0 bases from V and 3 bases from J, leaving 24 bases between. The CDR3 totals 19 residues. In germline, CDR1 is LGHNA, CDR2 YSLEER. CDR3 in amino acids: CASSQDQLTAGGPIYEQYF. CDR3 coding DNA: TGCGCCAGCAGCCAAGATCAGTTGACAGCCGGGGGCCCCATCTACGAGCAGTACTTC.

The chain has TRBV5-8 and TRBJ2-5; a weak D match, TRBD1 (6 bases). Per the germline V gene, CDR1 is SGHTS and CDR2 is YDEGEE. Trimming shortened V by 5 bases and J by 4 bases, and 15 bases separated the two germline ends. The CDR3 is 14 residues long. CDR3 sequence (DNA): TGTGCCAGCAGGAGACAGGCCCTCGCAGAGACCCAGTACTTC. Residues: CASRRQALAETQYF.